This T cell receptor (beta chain) was obtained from a study of blood T cell repertoires in COVID-19. Produced via immunoSEQ multiplex PCR; TCRdb's table is partial and in-frame only. Of 250,000 to 300,000 clones in the sample, approximately 86% were seen once. The CDR3 has 17 amino acids. Trimming at V came to 4 bases and at J to 2 bases, leaving 13 bases not matched to a gene. CDR1 and CDR2 (germline): SGHVS, FNYEAQ. The sequence came from a woman between 18 and 29 years old with acute or convalescent COVID-19. The genes are TRBV7-6 and TRBJ2-7; 8 bases fit TRBD1. The source material was peripheral blood. CDR3: CASSSGGSGGEPYEQYF. CDR3 DNA sequence: TGTGCCAGCAGCTCCGGAGGATCAGGGGGCGAACCCTACGAGCAGTACTTC.